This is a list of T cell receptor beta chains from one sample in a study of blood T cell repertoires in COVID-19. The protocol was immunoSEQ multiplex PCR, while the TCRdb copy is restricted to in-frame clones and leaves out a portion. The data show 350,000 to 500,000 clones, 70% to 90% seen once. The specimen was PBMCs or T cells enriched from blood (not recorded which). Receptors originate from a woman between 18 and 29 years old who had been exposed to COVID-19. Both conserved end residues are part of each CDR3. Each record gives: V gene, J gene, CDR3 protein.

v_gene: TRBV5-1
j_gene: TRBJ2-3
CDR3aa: CASSLASTSGGTDTQYF

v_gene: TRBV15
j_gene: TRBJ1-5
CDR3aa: CATSRDRGKGQPQHF

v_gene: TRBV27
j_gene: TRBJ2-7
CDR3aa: CASSYIAGARQYF

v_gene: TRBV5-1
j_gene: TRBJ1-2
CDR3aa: CASSFEQNYGYTF

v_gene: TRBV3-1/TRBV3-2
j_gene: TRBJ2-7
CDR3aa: CASSQEQGLYEQYF

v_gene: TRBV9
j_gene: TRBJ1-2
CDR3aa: CASSGVPQEGHPAPLYGYTF

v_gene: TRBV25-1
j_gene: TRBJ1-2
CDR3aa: CASSPQTGNYGYTF

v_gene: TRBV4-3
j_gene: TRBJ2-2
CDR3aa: CASSQDASPDTGELFF

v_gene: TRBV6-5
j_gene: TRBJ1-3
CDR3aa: CASERRAVGNTIYF

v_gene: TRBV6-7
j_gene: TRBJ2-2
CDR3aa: CASSYSNRGRPGELFF

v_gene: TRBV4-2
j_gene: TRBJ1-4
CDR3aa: CASSTGEGANEKLFF

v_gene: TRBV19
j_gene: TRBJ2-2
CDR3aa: CASSTQGFDTGELFF

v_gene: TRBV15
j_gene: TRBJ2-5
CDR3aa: CATSTRDRGIPEETQYF

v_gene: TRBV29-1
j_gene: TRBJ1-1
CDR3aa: CSVGETGNTEAFF

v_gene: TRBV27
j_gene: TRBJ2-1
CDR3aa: CASRWGTSGRNEQFF

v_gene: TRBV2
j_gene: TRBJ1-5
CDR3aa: CASSEAYGRGQHF

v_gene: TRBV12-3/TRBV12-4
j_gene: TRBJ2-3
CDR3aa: CASSFSETDTQYF

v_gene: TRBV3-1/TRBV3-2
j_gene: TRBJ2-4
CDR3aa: CASSQENGLLAKNIQYF

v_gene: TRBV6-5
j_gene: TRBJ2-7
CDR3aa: CASRRDGEPIYEQYF

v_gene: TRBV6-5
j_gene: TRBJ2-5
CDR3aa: CASSSSHGRQETQYF

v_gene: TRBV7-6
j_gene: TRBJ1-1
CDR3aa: CASSLVGQNTEAFF

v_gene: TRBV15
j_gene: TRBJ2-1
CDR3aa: CATSRGRGLAGVAYNEQFF

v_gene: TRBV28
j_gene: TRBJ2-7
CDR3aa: CASSPSPYEQYF